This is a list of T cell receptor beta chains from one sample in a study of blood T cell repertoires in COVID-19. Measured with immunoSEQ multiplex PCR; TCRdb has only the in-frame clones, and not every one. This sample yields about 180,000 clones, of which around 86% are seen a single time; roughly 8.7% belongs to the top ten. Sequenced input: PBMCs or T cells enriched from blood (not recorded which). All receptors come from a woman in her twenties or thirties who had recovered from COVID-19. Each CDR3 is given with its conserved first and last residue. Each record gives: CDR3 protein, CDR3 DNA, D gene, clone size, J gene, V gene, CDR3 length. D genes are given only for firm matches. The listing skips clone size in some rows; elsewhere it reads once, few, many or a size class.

cdr3_aa: CASSTTRAGTERNIQYF; cdr3_nt: TGTGCCAGCAGTACCACTCGAGCCGGGACAGAAAGAAACATTCAGTACTTC; d_call: TRBD1; clone_size: .; j_call: TRBJ2-4; v_call: TRBV28; cdr3_length: 17
cdr3_aa: CATSRGLTDSWGYTF; cdr3_nt: TGTGCCACCAGCAGAGGGTTGACGGACTCCTGGGGCTACACCTTC; d_call: .; clone_size: .; j_call: TRBJ1-2; v_call: TRBV15; cdr3_length: 15
cdr3_aa: CASSQDRGAGNQPQHF; cdr3_nt: TGTGCCAGCAGCCAAGATCGGGGGGCTGGCAATCAGCCCCAGCATTTT; d_call: .; clone_size: .; j_call: TRBJ1-5; v_call: TRBV4-2; cdr3_length: 16
cdr3_aa: CASSHIAEAGPNTGELFF; cdr3_nt: TGTGCCAGCAGCCATATAGCGGAGGCGGGACCGAACACCGGGGAGCTGTTTTTT; d_call: .; clone_size: .; j_call: TRBJ2-2; v_call: TRBV3-1/TRBV3-2; cdr3_length: 18
cdr3_aa: CSVDLGTGTTEAFF; cdr3_nt: TGCAGCGTTGACCTAGGGACAGGGACCACTGAAGCTTTCTTT; d_call: TRBD1; clone_size: .; j_call: TRBJ1-1; v_call: TRBV29-1; cdr3_length: 14
cdr3_aa: CASSRTTGEQYF; cdr3_nt: TGTGCCAGCAGCAGGACTACGGGAGAGCAGTACTTC; d_call: .; clone_size: once; j_call: TRBJ2-7; v_call: TRBV28; cdr3_length: 12
cdr3_aa: CAAGEGYNEQFF; cdr3_nt: TGTGCAGCAGGGGAAGGATACAATGAGCAGTTCTTC; d_call: .; clone_size: .; j_call: TRBJ2-1; v_call: TRBV6-1; cdr3_length: 12
cdr3_aa: CAWRPGPYGYTF; cdr3_nt: TGTGCCTGGAGACCAGGGCCCTATGGCTACACCTTC; d_call: .; clone_size: .; j_call: TRBJ1-2; v_call: TRBV30; cdr3_length: 12
cdr3_aa: CSVEGGDRTSYNEQFF; cdr3_nt: TGCAGCGTTGAAGGTGGGGACAGAACCTCCTACAATGAGCAGTTCTTC; d_call: TRBD1; clone_size: .; j_call: TRBJ2-1; v_call: TRBV29-1; cdr3_length: 16
cdr3_aa: CASSLGRGQGYGYTF; cdr3_nt: TGTGCCAGCAGCTTAGGCCGCGGACAGGGGTACGGCTACACCTTC; d_call: TRBD1; clone_size: .; j_call: TRBJ1-2; v_call: TRBV5-4; cdr3_length: 15
cdr3_aa: CASSQDRVTGELFF; cdr3_nt: TGTGCCAGCAGCCAAGACAGGGTCACCGGGGAGCTGTTTTTT; d_call: TRBD1; clone_size: .; j_call: TRBJ2-2; v_call: TRBV2; cdr3_length: 14
cdr3_aa: CASTPDRRRYEQYF; cdr3_nt: TGTGCCAGCACCCCGGACAGGCGCCGTTACGAGCAGTACTTC; d_call: TRBD1; clone_size: .; j_call: TRBJ2-7; v_call: TRBV6-5; cdr3_length: 14
cdr3_aa: CASSSSGLGPSDTQYF; cdr3_nt: TGCGCCAGCAGCTCTTCTGGACTAGGTCCTTCAGATACGCAGTATTTT; d_call: TRBD2; clone_size: .; j_call: TRBJ2-3; v_call: TRBV5-1; cdr3_length: 16
cdr3_aa: CSVVVAGTEAFF; cdr3_nt: TGCAGCGTCGTCGTGGCGGGCACTGAAGCTTTCTTT; d_call: .; clone_size: .; j_call: TRBJ1-1; v_call: TRBV29-1; cdr3_length: 12
cdr3_aa: CATSDARTGARETQYF; cdr3_nt: TGTGCCACCAGTGATGCTAGGACAGGGGCTCGGGAGACCCAGTACTTC; d_call: TRBD1; clone_size: .; j_call: TRBJ2-5; v_call: TRBV24-1; cdr3_length: 16
cdr3_aa: CASSIDQPDSDKNIQYF; cdr3_nt: TGTGCCAGTAGTATAGATCAGCCGGACAGCGACAAAAACATTCAGTACTTC; d_call: .; clone_size: .; j_call: TRBJ2-4; v_call: TRBV19; cdr3_length: 17
cdr3_aa: CASSPLAGGVEQFF; cdr3_nt: TGTGCCAGCAGCCCACTAGCGGGAGGGGTTGAGCAGTTCTTC; d_call: TRBD2; clone_size: .; j_call: TRBJ2-1; v_call: TRBV7-2; cdr3_length: 14
cdr3_aa: CASSQGSEYSNQPQHF; cdr3_nt: TGTGCCAGCAGTCAGGGGTCAGAGTATAGCAATCAGCCCCAGCATTTT; d_call: .; clone_size: .; j_call: TRBJ1-5; v_call: TRBV28; cdr3_length: 16